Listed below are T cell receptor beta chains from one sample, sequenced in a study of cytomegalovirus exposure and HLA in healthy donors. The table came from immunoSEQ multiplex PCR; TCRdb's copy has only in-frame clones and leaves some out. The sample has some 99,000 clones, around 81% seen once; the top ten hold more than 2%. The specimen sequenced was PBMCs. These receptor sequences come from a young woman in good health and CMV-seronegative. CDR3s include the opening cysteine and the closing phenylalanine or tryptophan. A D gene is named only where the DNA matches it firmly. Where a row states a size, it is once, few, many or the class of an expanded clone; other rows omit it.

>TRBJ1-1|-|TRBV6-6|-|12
CASSLARTEAFF
TGTGCCAGCAGTCTAGCCCGGACTGAAGCTTTCTTT
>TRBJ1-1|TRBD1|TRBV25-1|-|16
CASSDNFRTGEPEAFF
TGTGCCAGCAGTGACAACTTCCGCACAGGGGAGCCTGAAGCTTTCTTT
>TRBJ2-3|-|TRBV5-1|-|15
CASTDIADSTDTQYF
TGCGCCAGCACAGACATAGCGGATAGCACAGATACGCAGTATTTT
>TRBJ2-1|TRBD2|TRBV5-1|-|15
CASSLGRAGGSGQFF
TGCGCCAGCAGCTTGGGTCGAGCGGGAGGGTCTGGGCAGTTCTTC
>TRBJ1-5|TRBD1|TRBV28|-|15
CASSPLQGPYEPQHF
TGTGCCAGCAGCCCACTACAGGGGCCGTATGAGCCCCAGCATTTT
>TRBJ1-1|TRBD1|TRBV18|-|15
CASSPLAQGDTEAFF
TGTGCCAGCTCACCACTAGCACAGGGGGACACTGAAGCTTTCTTT
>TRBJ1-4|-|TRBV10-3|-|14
CAIGEGETNEKLFF
TGTGCCATCGGAGAGGGGGAGACAAATGAAAAACTGTTTTTT
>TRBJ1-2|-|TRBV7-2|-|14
CASSTDTLNYGYTF
TGTGCCAGCAGCACAGACACCCTAAACTATGGCTACACCTTC
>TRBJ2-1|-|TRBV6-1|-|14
CASSEVLSDNEQFF
TGTGCCAGCAGTGAAGTTTTGTCGGACAATGAGCAGTTCTTC
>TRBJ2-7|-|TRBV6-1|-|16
CASSEVSRVRSYEQYF
TGTGCCAGCAGTGAAGTATCCAGGGTAAGAAGCTACGAGCAGTACTTC
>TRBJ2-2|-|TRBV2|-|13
CASRPRLTGELFF
TGTGCCAGCAGGCCTCGACTGACCGGGGAGCTGTTTTTT
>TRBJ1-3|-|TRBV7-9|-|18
CASSFLRSGHRSGNTIYF
TGTGCCAGCAGCTTTCTTCGGTCCGGACACCGCTCTGGAAACACCATATATTTT
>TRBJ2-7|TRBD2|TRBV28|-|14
CASSSLAGGLVQYF
TGTGCCAGCAGTTCCCTAGCGGGAGGGCTGGTGCAGTACTTC
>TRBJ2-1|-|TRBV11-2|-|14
CASSLERYNNEQFF
TGTGCCAGCAGCTTAGAGAGGTATAACAATGAGCAGTTCTTC
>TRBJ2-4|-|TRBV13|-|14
CASSLLGAKNIQYF
TGTGCCAGCAGCTTACTCGGGGCCAAAAACATTCAGTACTTC
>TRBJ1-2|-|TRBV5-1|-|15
CASSLGPGSDYGYTF
TGCGCCAGCAGCTTGGGTCCAGGGTCGGACTATGGCTACACCTTC
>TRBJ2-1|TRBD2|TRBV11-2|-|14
CASSLPSGVGEQFF
TGTGCCAGCAGCTTACCTAGCGGGGTTGGCGAGCAGTTCTTC
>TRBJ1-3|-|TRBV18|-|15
CASSPGLDSGNTIYF
TGTGCCAGCTCACCGGGACTTGACTCTGGAAACACCATATATTTT
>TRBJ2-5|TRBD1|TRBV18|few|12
CASSAGGETQYF
TGTGCCAGCTCAGCAGGGGGAGAGACCCAGTACTTC
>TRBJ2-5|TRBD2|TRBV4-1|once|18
CASSHITATSASKETQYF
TGCGCCAGCAGCCATATCACCGCGACTAGCGCGTCGAAAGAGACCCAGTACTTC
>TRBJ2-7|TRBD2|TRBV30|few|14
CAWSTSGRAYEQYF
TGTGCCTGGAGTACTAGCGGGAGGGCCTACGAGCAGTACTTC
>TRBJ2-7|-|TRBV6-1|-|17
CASSEGRDRGGGYEQYF
TGTGCCAGCAGTGAAGGCCGGGACCGAGGGGGGGGTTACGAGCAGTACTTC
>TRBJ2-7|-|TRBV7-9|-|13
CASRSRYSYEQYF
TGTGCCAGCAGGTCTAGGTACTCCTACGAGCAGTACTTC
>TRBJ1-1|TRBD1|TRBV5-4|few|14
CASSIPGGDRKAFF
TGTGCCAGCAGCATCCCCGGAGGGGACAGAAAAGCTTTCTTT
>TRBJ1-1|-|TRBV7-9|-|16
CASSAGGGLWNTEAFF
TGTGCCAGCAGCGCCGGTGGGGGACTTTGGAACACTGAAGCTTTCTTT
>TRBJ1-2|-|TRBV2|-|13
CASITGINIGYTF
TGTGCCAGCATAACCGGGATTAATATCGGCTACACCTTC
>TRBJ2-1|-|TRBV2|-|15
CASRLAASSYNEQFF
TGTGCCAGCAGATTAGCGGCTAGCTCCTACAATGAGCAGTTCTTC
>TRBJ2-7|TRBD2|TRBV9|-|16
CASSLYSGRGFGEQYF
TGTGCCAGCAGCTTATATAGCGGGAGAGGTTTCGGGGAGCAGTACTTC
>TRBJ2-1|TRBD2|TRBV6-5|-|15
CASSYSPREGHEQFF
TGTGCCAGCAGTTACTCCCCCCGGGAGGGGCATGAGCAGTTCTTC
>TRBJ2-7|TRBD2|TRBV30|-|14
CAWSVQTSGTEQYF
TGTGCCTGGAGTGTACAGACTAGCGGGACCGAGCAGTACTTC
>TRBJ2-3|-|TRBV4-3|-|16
CASSQADRPSTDTQYF
TGCGCCAGCAGCCAAGCCGACAGACCTAGCACAGATACGCAGTATTTT
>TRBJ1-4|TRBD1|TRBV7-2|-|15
CASSLVGTGSEKLFF
TGTGCCAGCAGCTTAGTAGGGACAGGCTCCGAAAAACTGTTTTTT
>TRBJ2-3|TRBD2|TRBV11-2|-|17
CASSLGGTSGRGDTQYF
TGTGCCAGCAGCTTAGGGGGGACTAGCGGGAGGGGAGATACGCAGTATTTT
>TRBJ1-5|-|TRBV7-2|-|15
CASSLALSSNQPQHF
TGTGCCAGCAGCTTAGCCCTGAGTAGCAATCAGCCCCAGCATTTT
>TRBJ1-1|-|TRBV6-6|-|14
CASSYSNWATEAFF
TGTGCCAGCAGTTACTCGAACTGGGCCACTGAAGCTTTCTTT
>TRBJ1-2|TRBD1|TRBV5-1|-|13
CASSIGQGGGYTF
TGCGCCAGCAGCATCGGACAGGGGGGGGGCTACACCTTC
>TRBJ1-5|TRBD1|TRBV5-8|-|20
CASSSGTGLSVVSGNQPQHF
TGTGCCAGCAGCTCGGGGACAGGGCTTTCCGTAGTCTCAGGCAATCAGCCCCAGCATTTT
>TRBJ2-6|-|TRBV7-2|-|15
CASRSRGSGANVLTF
TGTGCCAGCAGGTCCCGGGGGTCTGGGGCCAACGTCCTGACTTTC
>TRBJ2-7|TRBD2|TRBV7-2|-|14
CASSLGLAAYEQYF
TGTGCCAGCAGCTTGGGACTAGCGGCCTACGAGCAGTACTTC
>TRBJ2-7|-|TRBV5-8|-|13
CASSRTSSYEQYF
TGTGCCAGCAGCCGCACGAGCTCCTACGAGCAGTACTTC
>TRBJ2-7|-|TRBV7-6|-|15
CASSLDPYTGSEQYF
TGTGCCAGCAGCTTAGATCCTTATACCGGGAGCGAGCAGTACTTC
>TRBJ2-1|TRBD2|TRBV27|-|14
CASSLAGGHNEQFF
TGTGCCAGCAGCCTAGCGGGAGGCCACAATGAGCAGTTCTTC
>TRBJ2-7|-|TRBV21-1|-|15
CASSGQGAHKTSQYF
TGTGCCAGCAGCGGACAGGGCGCCCACAAAACGTCGCAGTACTTC
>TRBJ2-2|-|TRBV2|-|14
CASSARTVTGELFF
TGTGCCAGCAGTGCGAGGACAGTCACCGGGGAGCTGTTTTTT
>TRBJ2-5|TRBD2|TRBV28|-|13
CASSTLAGETQYF
TGTGCCAGCAGCACTCTAGCGGGCGAGACCCAGTACTTC
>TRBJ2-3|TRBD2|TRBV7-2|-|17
CASSSQALAGAKDTQYF
TGTGCCAGCAGCTCCCAAGCTCTAGCGGGAGCTAAAGATACGCAGTATTTT
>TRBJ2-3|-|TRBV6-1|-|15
CASSEVGRPTDTQYF
TGTGCCAGCAGTGAAGTGGGCAGACCCACGGATACGCAGTATTTT
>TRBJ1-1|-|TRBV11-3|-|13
CASSILANTEAFF
TGTGCCAGCAGCATCCTGGCAAACACTGAAGCTTTCTTT
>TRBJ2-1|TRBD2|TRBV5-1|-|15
CASSLGLAGNNEQFF
TGCGCCAGCAGCCTCGGACTAGCGGGTAACAATGAGCAGTTCTTC
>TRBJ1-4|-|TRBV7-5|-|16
CARSLKTDSFNEKLFF
TGTGCCAGAAGCCTAAAGACGGACAGCTTCAATGAAAAACTGTTTTTT
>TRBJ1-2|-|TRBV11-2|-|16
CASSSRSTRSNYGYTF
TGTGCCAGCAGCTCCCGGTCCACCAGGTCGAACTATGGCTACACCTTC
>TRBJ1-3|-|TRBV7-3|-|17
CSSSPNGRQLSGNTIYF
TGTTCCAGCAGCCCTAACGGTCGACAGCTCTCTGGAAACACCATATATTTT
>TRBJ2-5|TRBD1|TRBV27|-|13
CASRNTGVGTQYF
TGTGCCAGCAGAAATACAGGGGTTGGGACCCAGTACTTC
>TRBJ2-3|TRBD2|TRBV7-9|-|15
CASSFALAGDDTQYF
TGTGCCAGCAGCTTCGCATTAGCGGGAGACGATACGCAGTATTTT
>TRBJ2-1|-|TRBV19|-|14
CASGTWSSYNEQFF
TGTGCCAGTGGTACGTGGAGCTCCTACAATGAGCAGTTCTTC
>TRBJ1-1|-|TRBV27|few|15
CASSLSVGGDTEAFF
TGTGCCAGCAGTTTATCTGTAGGCGGGGACACTGAAGCTTTCTTT
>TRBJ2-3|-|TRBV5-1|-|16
CASSQSLVADTDTQYF
TGCGCCAGCAGCCAGTCCCTCGTTGCGGACACAGATACGCAGTATTTT
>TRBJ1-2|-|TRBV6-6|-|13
CASIKDAGYGYTF
TGTGCCAGCATTAAGGACGCGGGCTATGGCTACACCTTC
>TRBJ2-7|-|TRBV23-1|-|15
CASKIPGDDFYEQYF
TGCGCCAGCAAGATCCCAGGTGATGATTTTTACGAGCAGTACTTC